The next 30 T cell receptor beta chains were all read from a single sample in a study of blood T cell repertoires in COVID-19. Measured with immunoSEQ multiplex PCR; TCRdb has only the in-frame clones, and not every one. The table records fewer than 70,000 clones, about 86% of them present only once. The sequenced sample was peripheral blood. All receptors come from a woman aged 60-75 years with acute or convalescent COVID-19.

The CDR3 sequence: CASSRRDGLFEQYF. The CDR3 DNA reads as TGTGCCAGCAGCAGGAGGGACGGCCTTTTCGAGCAGTACTTC. This chain connects TRBV9 to TRBJ2-7; tentatively, D is TRBD2 (6 bases). This CDR3 contains 14 residues. Germline V gene data show CDR1 as SGDLS and CDR2 as YYNGEE. Trimming shortened V by 4 bases and J by 6 bases, and 17 bases separated the two germline ends.

CDR3 sequence: CASSLVGALGNEQFF. The CDR3 DNA sequence: TGTGCCAGCAGCTTGGTGGGGGCTCTGGGCAATGAGCAGTTCTTC. The chain is built from TRBV5-6 and TRBJ2-1; TRBD1 is a possible D gene (6 bases). The length of the CDR3 is 15 residues. V was pared by 0 bases and J by 6 bases, with 13 bases between. Germline V lookup: CDR1 SGHDT, CDR2 YYEEEE.

The chain links TRBV5-5 to TRBJ2-7; D gene uncertain. CDR1 and CDR2 (germline): SGHKS, YYEKEE (reference sequence). The V end was cut by 2 bases, the J end by 3 bases, with 9 bases between. This CDR3 contains 13 residues. The CDR3 nucleotides are TGTGCCAGCAGCTTAAATTCCAACTACGAGCAGTACTTC. This codes for CASSLNSNYEQYF.

For the CDR3, the DNA is TGTGCCAGCAGTTCGGACACTCGTGGCTACACCTTC. It translates to CASSSDTRGYTF. V is TRBV6-2 or TRBV6-3 and J is TRBJ1-2; the D gene is possibly TRBD1 (5 bases). Trimming took off 4 bases at V and 7 bases at J, with 10 bases between the two ends. The CDR3 is 12 residues long. Germline CDR1 reads MNHEY; CDR2 reads SVGEGT.

CDR3 coding DNA: TGTGCCAGCAGCGTAAAAAGCGGGAGGACGCACGAGCAGTACTTC. It specifies CASSVKSGRTHEQYF. The V call is TRBV9, the J call TRBJ2-7; 9 nucleotides align to TRBD2. The CDR3 has 15 residues. The J segment lost 5 bases and the V segment lost 1 base, leaving 7 bases of the junction unmatched. CDR1 and CDR2 (germline): SGDLS, YYNGEE.

The chain is built from TRBV2 and TRBJ2-3, with TRBD2 as a possible D gene (5 bases). CDR3 length equals 13 residues. In germline, CDR1 is SNHLY, CDR2 FYNNEI. V was cut by 8 bases and J by 4 bases, with 13 bases left in between. In nucleotides, the CDR3 is TGTGCCAGCCTTTGGGAGAGGGCAGATACGCAGTATTTT. Translation: CASLWERADTQYF.

The V and J genes are TRBV5-1 and TRBJ2-7; the match to TRBD2 covers 7 bases. The CDR3 contains 11 residues. CDR1 is SGHRS and CDR2 is YFSETQ in the germline V gene. J was trimmed by 4 bases and V by 7 bases; bases with no gene match: 2. The CDR3 loop reads CASRREYEQYF. In DNA, the CDR3 is TGCGCCAGCCGGCGGGAGTACGAGCAGTACTTC.

The chain couples TRBV19 to TRBJ1-1; D is uncertain. This CDR3 region has 13 residues. CDR1 and CDR2 (germline): LNHDA, SQIVND (reference sequence). The ends were cut back, 5 bases at V and 5 bases at J, with 12 bases in the middle. The CDR3 loop reads CASSDGLRTEAFF. The CDR3 DNA reads as TGTGCCAGTAGTGACGGGTTGCGAACTGAAGCTTTCTTT.

The chain recombines TRBV18 with TRBJ1-2; D is uncertain. Germline V gene data show CDR1 as KGHSH and CDR2 as LQKENI. V dropped 4 bases and J dropped 3 bases, with 15 bases sitting between them. The CDR3 consists of 15 residues. In DNA, the CDR3 is TGTGCCAGCTCACTTCAGGCGAGACCGGACTATGGCTACACCTTC. This codes for CASSLQARPDYGYTF.

The rearrangement links TRBV27 to TRBJ2-2, with 7 bases identical to TRBD1. This CDR3 is built from 16 residues. Losses at the gene ends were 5 bases for V and 0 bases for J; bases not matched to a gene: 6. Looked up from germline, CDR1 is MNHEY and CDR2 is SMNVEV (reference sequence). The CDR3 loop is CASSRYRGTNTGELFF. The DNA for the CDR3 is TGTGCCAGCAGTCGCTACAGGGGAACGAACACCGGGGAGCTGTTTTTT.

This clone came up once. The V gene is TRBV18, the J gene TRBJ1-5; D is uncertain. V was cut by 6 bases and J by 0 bases, with 6 bases left in between. The CDR3 is 13 residues long. Germline CDR1 KGHSH, CDR2 LQKENI. The CDR3 protein is CASSYNSNQPQHF. CDR3 bases: TGTGCCAGCTCTTACAATAGCAATCAGCCCCAGCATTTT. Full variable domain (rest looked up from reference TRBV18 and TRBJ1-5): NAGVMQNPRHLVRRRGQEARLRCSPMKGHSHVYWYRQLPEEGLKFMVYLQKENIIDESGMPKERFSAEFPKEGPSILRIQQVVRGDSAAYFCASSYNSNQPQHFGDGTRLSIL.

A single count supports this clone. The gene calls are TRBV25-1 and TRBJ1-1; perhaps TRBD1 as D (6 bases). V was cut by 1 base and J by 7 bases, with 10 bases left in between. CDR3 length: 13 amino acids. CDR1 is MGHDK, CDR2 SYGVNS, per germline. The CDR3 sequence: CASSEWAGVEAFF. In DNA form, the CDR3 reads TGTGCCAGCAGTGAATGGGCAGGGGTTGAAGCTTTCTTT.

V usage is TRBV7-2 and J usage is TRBJ1-2, with TRBD1 identical over 8 bases. The CDR3 extends over 15 amino acids. Germline values: CDR1 SGHTA, CDR2 FQGNSA. V shed 7 bases and J 4 bases; nucleotides not matched to a gene: 11. The CDR3 loop is CASKAASGTGYGYTF. CDR3 nucleotide sequence: TGTGCCAGCAAAGCCGCATCCGGGACAGGCTATGGCTACACCTTC.

V gene TRBV11-3 combines with J gene TRBJ2-7; TRBD2 matches at 7 bases. Germline V gene sequence: CDR1 SGHNT, CDR2 YENEEA. Unmatched junction bases numbered 3, after V lost 1 base and J lost 3 bases. The CDR3 runs to 14 residues. DNA for the CDR3: TGTGCCAGCAGCTTAGGCGGGAGTAGCTACGAGCAGTACTTC. Translated, it gives CASSLGGSSYEQYF.

The V call is TRBV5-1, the J call TRBJ2-1; D is ambiguous. Germline V CDR1 and CDR2: SGHRS, YFSETQ. V was shortened by 0 bases and J by 2 bases, with 9 bases between the two germline ends. This CDR3 has 15 amino acids. In DNA, the CDR3 is TGCGCCAGCAGCTTGGTCGGGTCAGCCTACAATGAGCAGTTCTTC. Protein product: CASSLVGSAYNEQFF.

The V call is TRBV7-9, the J call TRBJ1-2; perhaps TRBD1 as D (6 bases). The germline gives CDR1 SEHNR, CDR2 FQNEAQ (reference sequence). V lost 2 bases and J lost 4, with 20 bases in between. The CDR3 extends over 17 amino acids. In DNA, the CDR3 is TGTGCCAGCAGCTTATACCCGCCAACAGGGAGTGGCTATGGCTACACCTTC. Translating it yields CASSLYPPTGSGYGYTF.

This rearrangement joins TRBV6-1 to TRBJ1-2; a possible D gene is TRBD1 (5 bases). The germline V gene has CDR1 MNHNS and CDR2 SASEGT. V lost 2 bases to trimming and J lost 7 bases, with 11 bases between them. The CDR3 is 13 amino acids. CDR3 region: CASSEPKRGGYTF. CDR3 DNA sequence: TGTGCCAGCAGTGAACCCAAAAGGGGTGGCTACACCTTC.

The chain employs TRBV6-5 and TRBJ2-7, with TRBD2 as a possible D gene (6 bases). Trimming shortened V by 7 bases and J by 5 bases, and 18 bases separated the two germline ends. There are 14 residues in the CDR3. Germline CDR1 MNHEY, CDR2 SVGAGI. In DNA form, the CDR3 reads TGTGCCAGCACCGAAGGGTTAGGGAGGAACGAGCAGTACTTC. The encoded protein is CASTEGLGRNEQYF.

The J gene is TRBJ2-5, the V gene TRBV9; no reliable D call. V lost 0 bases to trimming and J lost 5 bases, with 11 bases between them. This CDR3 has 14 residues. The V gene's germline CDR1 is SGDLS and CDR2 YYNGEE. The CDR3 region is CASSVEPYSETQYF. In DNA, the CDR3 is TGTGCCAGCAGCGTAGAGCCCTACTCGGAGACCCAGTACTTC.

V gene TRBV15 combines with J gene TRBJ1-6; D gene unclear. Trimming took off 3 bases at V and 8 bases at J, with 14 bases between the two ends. Germline V lookup: CDR1 LNHNV, CDR2 YYDKDF (reference sequence). CDR3 length equals 15 residues. The DNA of the CDR3 is TGTGCCACCAGCAGGGATCCGAGTGCGGATTCACCCCTCCACTTT. Encoded protein: CATSRDPSADSPLHF. The full variable domain, its missing parts supplied by reference TRBV15 and TRBJ1-6, is DAMVIQNPRYQVTQFGKPVTLSCSQTLNHNVMYWYQQKSSQAPKLLFHYYDKDFNNEADTPDNFQSRRPNTSFCFLDIRSPGLGDTAMYLCATSRDPSADSPLHFGNGTRLTVT.

The chain employs TRBV25-1 and TRBJ1-5; D ambiguous. From germline, CDR1 is MGHDK and CDR2 SYGVNS. Trimming took off 5 bases at V and 5 bases at J, with 10 bases between the two ends. This CDR3 is 13 amino acids long. The CDR3 is CASSLGSHQPQHF. The CDR3 DNA reads as TGTGCCAGCAGTCTCGGTTCCCATCAGCCCCAGCATTTT.

The V call is TRBV29-1, the J call TRBJ1-2; unclear D gene. Per the germline V gene, CDR1 is SQVTM and CDR2 is ANQGSEA. V lost 1 base, J lost 0 bases, and 9 bases lay in between. The CDR3 is 14 residues long. The CDR3 sequence is CSVEGAGTNYGYTF. The CDR3 bases are TGCAGCGTTGAAGGGGCAGGCACTAACTATGGCTACACCTTC.

This chain connects TRBV11-2 to TRBJ2-7, with D unresolved. The length of the CDR3 is 13 residues. CDR1 and CDR2 from the germline V gene are SGHAT and FQNNGV. Trimming removed 0 bases from V and 6 bases from J, with 9 bases in between. The CDR3 coding sequence is TGTGCCAGCAGCTTAGATGTCGTGTCCGAGCAGTACTTC. Protein product: CASSLDVVSEQYF.

The chain combines TRBV7-3 with TRBJ2-1; TRBD2 agrees at 8 bases. The CDR3 covers 14 residues. In germline, CDR1 is SGHTA, CDR2 FQGTGA. Trimming at V came to 5 bases and at J to 7 bases, leaving 7 bases not matched to a gene. The CDR3 nucleotides are TGTGCCAGCAGCACCGGGACTAGAGCGAATGAGCAGTTCTTC. Translating it yields CASSTGTRANEQFF. Using reference TRBV7-3 and TRBJ2-1 for the parts outside the CDR3, the full variable domain is GAGVSQTPSNKVTEKGKYVELRCDPISGHTALYWYRQSLGQGPEFLIYFQGTGAADDSGLPNDRFFAVRPEGSVSTLKIQRTERGDSAVYLCASSTGTRANEQFFGPGTRLTVL.

The chain is built from TRBV10-3 and TRBJ1-1; a possible D gene is TRBD1 (5 bases). CDR3 length: 16 amino acids. Germline V gene sequence: CDR1 ENHRY, CDR2 SYGVKD. V shed 0 bases and J shed 3 bases, with 14 bases lying between them. The CDR3 loop reads CAISESFVTQDTEAFF. The CDR3 DNA sequence: TGTGCCATCAGTGAGTCTTTCGTCACACAGGACACTGAAGCTTTCTTT.

The chain employs TRBV11-3 and TRBJ2-1; 9 bases map to TRBD1. The CDR3 spans 15 residues. V shed 5 bases, J shed 9 bases, and the junction held 11 bases outside the gene matches. CDR1 and CDR2 (germline): SGHNT, YENEEA. CDR3 DNA: TGTGCCAGCAGCCCTGGCTTACAGGGGGCAGGTGAGCAGTTCTTC. The encoded protein is CASSPGLQGAGEQFF.

The chain uses TRBV9 and TRBJ2-3; 7 bases match TRBD2. V shed 0 bases, J shed 3 bases, and the junction held 4 bases outside the gene matches. The germline CDR1 and CDR2 sequences are SGDLS and YYNGEE. The length of the CDR3 is 15 residues. The CDR3 spells CASSVVWGGTDTQYF. CDR3 DNA: TGTGCCAGCAGCGTAGTCTGGGGGGGGACAGATACGCAGTATTTT.

The chain recombines TRBV27 with TRBJ2-5; D possibly corresponds to TRBD1 (6 bases). Between the trimmed V and J ends, which lost 2 bases and 4 bases, there was a span of 14 bases. Germline CDR1 is MNHEY and CDR2 is SMNVEV (reference sequence). This CDR3 contains 15 residues. The chain's CDR3 is CASSLQQGGAETQYF. The CDR3 nucleotides read TGTGCCAGCAGTTTACAACAGGGTGGAGCAGAGACCCAGTACTTC.

The chain joins TRBV9 to TRBJ2-1; 8 positions agree with TRBD1. This CDR3 has 12 amino acids. CDR1 is SGDLS and CDR2 is YYNGEE in the germline V gene. V was pared by 7 bases and J by 10 bases, with 7 bases of the junction left unmatched. The CDR3 spells CASSLRGQEQFF. The DNA for the CDR3 is TGTGCCAGCTCACTCAGGGGGCAGGAGCAGTTCTTC.

This clone has just one count. This chain uses TRBV14 with TRBJ2-1; D is perhaps TRBD2 (5 bases). V was pared by 0 bases and J by 3 bases, with 12 bases between. This CDR3 contains 16 residues. Germline assignment: CDR1 SGHDN and CDR2 FVKESK. CDR3 protein: CASSQDRLAGYNEQFF. CDR3 in DNA: TGTGCCAGCAGCCAAGATCGTCTAGCCGGCTACAATGAGCAGTTCTTC.